The 30 T cell receptor beta chains reported below all come from one sample, sequenced in a study of T-cell reconstitution after alpha-beta-depleted transplantation in children. A TCRbeta library incorporating unique molecular identifiers was prepared. TCRdb reprocessed the PCR reads via MiXCR and lists one record per CDR3 protein. The sample lists around 800,000 distinct CDR3 sequences; 16% were seen once. Sequencing was performed on PBMCs, mostly from graft donor cells, taken 360 days after TCRalphabeta/CD19-depleted stem cell transplant. These receptors were taken from a male patient younger than 18 who had a stem cell transplant for acute lymphoblastic leukemia, so the T cells may come from the graft donor.

In this sample, this clonotype turned up many times. The genes are TRBV6-5 and TRBJ1-1, with D perhaps TRBD1 (5 bases). Trimming removed 4 bases at V and 4 bases at J, with 22 bases between. Per the germline V gene, CDR1 is MNHEY and CDR2 is SVGAGI. The CDR3 has 17 residues. DNA of the CDR3: TGTGCCAGCAGTTTCCAATCCGGGGCTCTAAGGAGCACTGAAGCTTTCTTT. This codes for CASSFQSGALRSTEAFF.

The chain is built from TRBV4-1 and TRBJ2-7, with D possibly called TRBD1 or TRBD2 (6 bases each). Trimming removed 2 bases from V and 3 bases from J, with 17 bases in between. Germline V gives CDR1 MGHRA, CDR2 YSYEKL. This CDR3 is 16 amino acids long. The CDR3 protein is CASSQSGWGAIYEQYF. The CDR3 DNA follows: TGCGCCAGCAGCCAAAGCGGGTGGGGGGCCATCTACGAGCAGTACTTC.

This sequence joins TRBV6-1 and TRBJ1-6; D ambiguous. Trimming shortened V by 7 bases and J by 7 bases, and 17 bases separated the two germline ends. Germline assignment: CDR1 MNHNS and CDR2 SASEGT. This CDR3 has 15 residues. The CDR3 DNA is TGTGCCAGCACCTATCGGCAACCCACAAATTCACCCCTCCACTTT. It codes for CASTYRQPTNSPLHF.

The sample holds a few counts of this clonotype. The chain couples TRBV24-1 to TRBJ2-5, with 12 bases lining up with TRBD2. CDR1 KGHDR and CDR2 SFDVKD come from the germline V gene. CDR3 size: 18 residues. With V trimmed by 2 bases and J by 2 bases, 8 bases remained unmatched. The CDR3 here is CATSDYPRLAGEQETQYF. In nucleotides, the CDR3 is TGTGCCACCAGTGATTACCCAAGACTAGCGGGAGAGCAAGAGACCCAGTACTTC.

This clonotype was detected ten times or more. The chain carries TRBV5-6 and TRBJ2-2, with TRBD2 identical over 10 bases. The trim removed 4 bases at V and 4 bases at J, leaving 4 bases unmatched. The CDR3 is 15 amino acids. CDR1 SGHDT and CDR2 YYEEEE come from the germline V gene. The CDR3 DNA is TGTGCCAGCAGCCGAGCTAGCGGGAGCACCGGGGAGCTGTTTTTT. Its translation: CASSRASGSTGELFF.

This clonotype was counted only a few times. The chain recombines TRBV19 with TRBJ1-6; 11 nucleotides match TRBD1. The CDR3 has 18 residues. Germline-derived CDR1 and CDR2 are LNHDA and SQIVND (reference sequence). V lost 0 bases to trimming and J lost 7 bases; unmatched junction nucleotides: 8. The CDR3 is CASSIDSRTGGSNSPLHF. The CDR3 bases are TGTGCCAGTAGTATAGATTCCAGGACAGGGGGCAGCAATTCACCCCTCCACTTT.

V gene TRBV30 combines with J gene TRBJ2-1; TRBD2 aligns across 8 bases. Germline assignment: CDR1 GTSNPN and CDR2 SVGIG (reference sequence). The CDR3 is 15 amino acids. Trimming cost V 5 bases and J 6 bases; bases outside gene matches: 12. The CDR3 DNA is TGTGCCTGGGGCAATAGCGGGACACGATTCAATGAGCAGTTCTTC. It is translated as CAWGNSGTRFNEQFF.

This clonotype was seen a few times. V usage is TRBV11-2 and J usage is TRBJ2-1; 9 bases map to TRBD2. J gave up 4 bases and V 7 bases, and 5 bases lay outside the gene matches. The CDR3 runs to 14 residues. The germline gives CDR1 SGHAT, CDR2 FQNNGV. This CDR3 is CASIPTSGYNEQFF. The CDR3 DNA is TGTGCCAGCATCCCTACTAGCGGGTACAATGAGCAGTTCTTC.

The V gene is TRBV2, the J gene TRBJ2-1; D is unclear. V lost 3 bases, J lost 4 bases, and 10 bases lay in between. The CDR3 consists of 14 residues. Germline V gives CDR1 SNHLY, CDR2 FYNNEI. CDR3 coding DNA: TGTGCCAGCAGTGACTGGCTACTATACAATGAGCAGTTCTTC. Its protein is CASSDWLLYNEQFF.

At least ten counts were recorded for this clonotype. The chain uses TRBV11-1 and TRBJ2-7; 7 positions match TRBD2. The CDR3 covers 18 residues. Germline V gives CDR1 SGHAT, CDR2 FQDESV (reference sequence). After removal of 0 bases from V and 0 bases from J, the junction contained 11 bases not matched to a gene. CDR3 in amino acids: CASSLAREVTGTSYEQYF. The DNA of the CDR3 is TGTGCCAGCAGCTTAGCCCGGGAGGTTACCGGGACCTCCTACGAGCAGTACTTC.

This clonotype was seen a handful of times. V and J are TRBV7-9 and TRBJ2-7, with D unresolved. The CDR3 has 12 amino acids. The V gene's germline CDR1 is SEHNR and CDR2 FQNEAQ (reference sequence). V was cut by 5 bases and J by 5 bases, with 10 bases left in between. This CDR3 is CASSPRMDEQYF. The CDR3 DNA sequence: TGTGCCAGCAGCCCGCGAATGGACGAGCAGTACTTC.

This clonotype has at least ten counts. J is TRBJ2-5 and V is TRBV2; the match to TRBD1 covers 8 bases. J gave up 5 bases and V 2 bases, and 4 bases lay outside the gene matches. Germline assignment: CDR1 SNHLY and CDR2 FYNNEI. The CDR3 has 14 amino acids. The CDR3 is CASSERRQGETQYF. The CDR3 DNA is TGTGCCAGCAGTGAAAGGAGACAGGGGGAGACCCAGTACTTC.

This clonotype has a handful of counts. This chain connects TRBV4-1 to TRBJ2-5, with TRBD1 as a possible D gene (6 bases). CDR3 length: 14 amino acids. Looked up from germline, CDR1 is MGHRA and CDR2 is YSYEKL. The germline V and J ends were trimmed by 3 bases and 5 bases, with 13 bases remaining between them. The CDR3: CASSHWTQGETQYF. CDR3 coding DNA: TGCGCCAGCAGCCACTGGACTCAGGGGGAGACCCAGTACTTC.

A few counts support this clonotype. The chain couples TRBV12-5 to TRBJ1-5; no definite D call. The CDR3 is 14 residues long. V gave up 6 bases and J gave up 6 bases, with 15 bases separating them. CDR1 and CDR2 from the germline V gene are LGHNT and FRNRAP. In nucleotides, the CDR3 is TGTGCTAGTGGCCTCCGGCAAGTAGGTCAGCCCCAGCATTTT. Translating it yields CASGLRQVGQPQHF.

At least ten counts were recorded for this clonotype. The J gene is TRBJ2-1, the V gene TRBV20-1; D may be TRBD2 (5 bases). CDR1 and CDR2 (germline): DFQATT, SNEGSKA (reference sequence). The CDR3 totals 14 residues. The germline V and J ends were trimmed by 2 bases and 7 bases, with 15 bases remaining between them. CDR3 sequence: CSARSSQGQNEQFF. DNA of the CDR3: TGCAGTGCTAGATCTAGCCAAGGGCAAAATGAGCAGTTCTTC.

The chain links TRBV25-1 to TRBJ2-4; no firm D call. There are 14 residues in the CDR3. The germline V and J ends were trimmed by 3 bases and 9 bases, with 15 bases remaining between them. Per the germline V gene, CDR1 is MGHDK and CDR2 is SYGVNS. Here the CDR3 reads CASSERHLVGIQYF. In DNA, the CDR3 is TGTGCCAGCAGTGAGCGTCATCTGGTGGGCATTCAGTACTTC.

The J gene is TRBJ1-4, the V gene TRBV12-3 or TRBV12-4, with TRBD1 matching over 7 bases. Trimming took 5 bases from V and 0 from J; bases not matched to a gene: 3. CDR3 size: 15 residues. DNA for the CDR3: TGTGCCAGCAGTGCCGGGACAGCAACTAATGAAAAACTGTTTTTT. The encoded protein is CASSAGTATNEKLFF.

In this sample, this clonotype turned up a few times. This chain joins TRBV4-1 and TRBJ1-1; D unresolved. With 0 bases removed from V and 5 bases from J, the gap between germline ends came to 13 bases. The CDR3 extends over 15 amino acids. Germline V lookup: CDR1 MGHRA, CDR2 YSYEKL. The CDR3: CASSQDLVPTTEAFF. CDR3 DNA sequence: TGCGCCAGCAGCCAAGATCTTGTCCCTACGACTGAAGCTTTCTTT.

The V and J genes are TRBV7-7 and TRBJ2-5, with TRBD1 as a possible D gene (6 bases). Germline V gene sequence: CDR1 SSHAT, CDR2 FNYEAQ (reference sequence). The CDR3 spans 14 residues. V was shortened by 5 bases and J by 5 bases, with 15 bases between the two germline ends. CDR3 protein: CASSQGTFPETQYF. The CDR3, as DNA: TGTGCCAGCAGCCAGGGGACGTTCCCGGAGACCCAGTACTTC.

This clonotype has only a few counts. The V gene is TRBV7-8, the J gene TRBJ1-1; no reliable D call. The V end was cut by 2 bases, the J end by 5 bases, with 12 bases between. Germline CDR1 and CDR2: SGHVS and FQNEAQ. The CDR3 is 14 amino acids. In DNA form, the CDR3 reads TGTGCCAGCAGCTTAAGTGCACCGGGGACTGAAGCTTTCTTT. Its translation: CASSLSAPGTEAFF.

This clonotype has a count of ten or more. The chain links TRBV11-3 to TRBJ2-5; D might be TRBD2 (6 bases). Germline-derived CDR1 and CDR2 are SGHNT and YENEEA. The V end was cut by 5 bases, the J end by 2 bases, with 12 bases between. The CDR3 covers 14 residues. CDR3 sequence (DNA): TGTGCCAGCAGCGCGGGGACGGGGCAAGAGACCCAGTACTTC. Its protein is CASSAGTGQETQYF.

The chain recombines TRBV18 with TRBJ2-1; weak D call: TRBD2 (5 bases). Germline CDR1 reads KGHSH; CDR2 reads LQKENI. Trimming pared 1 base from V and 0 bases from J, leaving 19 bases between. This CDR3 comprises 19 residues. CDR3 sequence reads: CASSPRQSQRSSSYNEQFF. The CDR3 bases are TGTGCCAGCTCACCACGGCAATCTCAGCGGTCGAGCTCCTACAATGAGCAGTTCTTC.

This clonotype was seen a few times. The V gene is TRBV20-1, the J gene TRBJ2-7, with D possibly being TRBD1 (5 bases). Per germline, CDR1 DFQATT and CDR2 SNEGSKA (reference sequence). With 7 bases removed from V and 3 bases from J, the gap between germline ends came to 16 bases. The CDR3 sequence is 13 residues long. CDR3 in DNA: TGCAGTGAAAGAGCACCAGGGAACTACGAGCAGTACTTC. Amino acids: CSERAPGNYEQYF.

This rearrangement joins TRBV27 to TRBJ2-3; D is perhaps TRBD2 (5 bases). In germline, CDR1 is MNHEY, CDR2 SMNVEV (reference sequence). Trimming left V 6 bases short and J 12 bases short, with 13 bases between. The CDR3 runs 11 residues. The CDR3, as DNA: TGTGCCAGCAGGATAGCTAGCCTTCAGTATTTT. It is translated as CASRIASLQYF.

A note on this clonotype: Its ends do not fully match the called genes, so a read error is possible. The chain couples TRBV20-1 to TRBJ2-1, with 9 nucleotides matching TRBD2. The CDR3 has 17 residues. Germline assignment: CDR1 DFQATT and CDR2 SNEGSKA (reference sequence). The CDR3 region is CSSHPPRSSGTYTEQFF. The CDR3 DNA sequence: TGCAGTTCCCACCCTCCCAGGTCTAGCGGGACTTACACTGAGCAGTTCTTC.

This clonotype was counted only a few times. J is TRBJ1-5 and V is TRBV10-3; TRBD1 is a possible D gene (5 bases). Trimming pared 6 bases from V and 4 bases from J, leaving 19 bases between. Germline V gene data show CDR1 as ENHRY and CDR2 as SYGVKD. This CDR3 has 16 residues. DNA of the CDR3: TGTGCCATCAGCCCCCTCGCGGTCTCAGGGAATCAGCCCCAGCATTTT. Amino acid sequence: CAISPLAVSGNQPQHF.

This clonotype was picked up a small number of times. The genes are TRBV2 and TRBJ2-3, with D unclear. The V and J ends lost 8 bases and 9 bases respectively, with 21 bases between them. CDR1 is SNHLY and CDR2 is FYNNEI in the germline V gene. The CDR3 runs to 14 residues. Here the CDR3 DNA reads TGTGCCAGCTTGCCAGCGCTTCTTTATAACACGCAGTATTTT. Amino acids: CASLPALLYNTQYF.

The chain employs TRBV7-2 and TRBJ2-1; 14 bases agree with TRBD2. CDR1 and CDR2 (germline): SGHTA, FQGNSA. This CDR3 contains 17 residues. The trim removed 5 bases at V and 8 bases at J, leaving 11 bases unmatched. CDR3 protein: CASSAFSGTSGRDEQFF. The CDR3 DNA sequence: TGTGCCAGCAGCGCATTCTCCGGGACTAGCGGGAGAGATGAGCAGTTCTTC.

This clonotype appeared a few times. The chain recombines TRBV29-1 with TRBJ2-7; 8 bases are a match to TRBD1. Per the germline V gene, CDR1 is SQVTM and CDR2 is ANQGSEA. This CDR3 spans 14 amino acids. With 6 bases clipped from V and 4 bases from J, the junction kept 11 bases outside the gene matches. CDR3 sequence: CSVHGTGEVYEQYF. For the CDR3, the DNA is TGCAGCGTCCACGGGACAGGAGAGGTATACGAGCAGTACTTC.

The chain joins TRBV27 to TRBJ1-2, with 9 bases aligning to TRBD1. This CDR3 comprises 14 residues. The trim removed 6 bases at V and 1 base at J, leaving 3 bases unmatched. The germline V gene encodes CDR1 MNHEY and CDR2 SMNVEV (reference sequence). CDR3 nucleotide sequence: TGTGCCAGCAGCGGGACAGGGCTTAACTATGGCTACACCTTC. This gives the protein CASSGTGLNYGYTF.